The source of this T cell receptor beta chain is a study of cytomegalovirus exposure and HLA in healthy donors. Study context: Of approximately 400 genotyped donors, around 76% clustered with self-reported Caucasian donors. Findings of the study overall: Researchers catalogued some 160 TCR beta chains as cytomegalovirus-associated.

About this clone: Its target is unknown.

This PCR relied on a set of 60 Vbeta primers and 13 Jbeta primers. Sequencing used immunoSEQ multiplex PCR; TCRdb keeps in-frame clones, though not all of them. The data contain 100,000 to 150,000 clones, about 10% of them singletons. Material for sequencing was PBMCs. The receptor comes from a woman aged 18-30 years in good health and CMV-seropositive.

The chain's CDR3 is CASSLTSSGSVNEQFF. The DNA of the CDR3 is TGTGCCAGCAGCTTGACCTCTAGCGGGAGTGTGAATGAGCAGTTCTTC. V usage is TRBV11-1 and J usage is TRBJ2-1; 10 nucleotides match TRBD2. The junction had 9 bases not matched to a gene; V was cut back by 3 bases and J by 7 bases. The CDR3 is made up of 16 amino acids. Germline assignment: CDR1 SGHAT and CDR2 FQDESV (reference sequence).